A single sample gave rise to the 13 T cell receptor beta chains below, sequenced in a study of type 1 and type 2 diabetes patients. Genomic DNA was the PCR template. A primer set of 30 forward and 13 reverse primers amplified the CDR3. TCRdb reprocessed the multiplex PCR reads via MiXCR and lists one record per CDR3 protein. This sample has 250,000 or so distinct CDR3 sequences, with roughly 50% found just once. Material: peripheral blood mononuclear cells (PBMCs). These TCRs come from a man aged 18 to 35 with type 2 diabetes.

This chain uses TRBV20-1 with TRBJ1-1; TRBD1 agrees at 7 bases. The CDR3 spans 13 residues. After removal of 5 bases from V and 11 bases from J, the junction contained 14 bases not matched to a gene. Germline CDR1 is DFQATT and CDR2 is SNEGSKA (reference sequence). The chain's CDR3 is CSAGIIQGRYAFF. CDR3 sequence (DNA): TGCAGTGCTGGGATAATACAGGGGAGGTATGCTTTCTTT.

The genes are TRBV7-8 and TRBJ1-1, with 7 bases identical to TRBD1. The CDR3 is 12 amino acids. After removal of 0 bases from V and 8 bases from J, the junction contained 0 bases not matched to a gene. The germline V gene has CDR1 SGHVS and CDR2 FQNEAQ. The CDR3 nucleotides are TGTGCCAGCAGCTTAGCGACAGGGGAAGCTTTCTTT. It specifies CASSLATGEAFF.

This rearrangement joins TRBV20-1 to TRBJ1-1; D gene unclear. The CDR3 contains 14 residues. Germline V gene lookup returns CDR1 DFQATT and CDR2 SNEGSKA (reference sequence). V lost 6 bases, J lost 3 bases, and 17 bases lay in between. The chain's CDR3 is CSARLGRPHTEAFF. CDR3 bases: TGCAGTGCCAGGTTGGGCAGGCCGCACACTGAAGCTTTCTTT.

In this sample, this clonotype turned up a few times. The J gene is TRBJ2-7, the V gene TRBV7-2, with D unresolved. The CDR3 extends over 13 amino acids. The V end was cut by 5 bases, the J end by 4 bases, with 12 bases between. CDR1 is SGHTA and CDR2 is FQGNSA in the germline V gene. The DNA for the CDR3 is TGTGCCAGCAGCGCCTTCACGTTGTACGAGCAGTACTTC. Residues: CASSAFTLYEQYF.

The chain links TRBV7-8 to TRBJ2-7; a weak D match, TRBD2 (5 bases). V was clipped by 0 bases and J by 3 bases, with 6 bases between them. Germline V gives CDR1 SGHVS, CDR2 FQNEAQ. This CDR3 region has 13 residues. DNA for the CDR3: TGTGCCAGCAGCTTAGCGGCGGGCTACGAGCAGTACTTC. It yields the protein CASSLAAGYEQYF.

This chain connects TRBV4-1 to TRBJ2-1; 7 positions match TRBD1. Looked up from germline, CDR1 is MGHRA and CDR2 is YSYEKL. The ends lost 1 base at V and 0 bases at J; junction bases unmatched: 6. The CDR3 is 17 amino acids. The CDR3 DNA is TGCGCCAGCAGCCAAGGGGACAGCATGAGCTCCTACAATGAGCAGTTCTTC. Its translation is CASSQGDSMSSYNEQFF.

The rearrangement links TRBV19 to TRBJ1-6, with D possibly TRBD1 on 5 matching bases. Germline CDR1 reads LNHDA; CDR2 reads SQIVND (reference sequence). This CDR3 region has 17 residues. V lost 5 bases and J lost 6, with 20 bases in between. CDR3 in DNA: TGTGCCAGTAGTTATCCTAGCGGGACCGGGGGTAATTCACCCCTCCACTTT. It translates to CASSYPSGTGGNSPLHF.

This clonotype was found a few times. The chain recombines TRBV18 with TRBJ2-7; a possible D gene is TRBD1 (5 bases). Per the germline V gene, CDR1 is KGHSH and CDR2 is LQKENI. The CDR3 has 15 amino acids. V was shortened by 2 bases and J by 5 bases, with 16 bases between the two germline ends. The DNA for the CDR3 is TGTGCCAGCTCACCAGCAGGGAAGGGTCTGGACGAGCAGTACTTC. Translation: CASSPAGKGLDEQYF.

This clonotype showed up just once. The junction departs from germline at one end; a sequencing error may be responsible. This chain joins TRBV5-1 and TRBJ2-2; 9 nucleotides match TRBD2. CDR3 length equals 19 residues. Germline values: CDR1 SGHRS, CDR2 YFSETQ. DNA of the CDR3: TGTGCCAGCAGTTCTGCTAGCGGGATTCCTCTCCTGAACACCGGGGAGCTGTTTTTT. Translating it yields CASSSASGIPLLNTGELFF.

The table lists this clonotype with a few counts. This chain uses TRBV10-2 with TRBJ1-2; D possibly corresponds to TRBD1 (5 bases). This CDR3 has 18 amino acids. Germline V CDR1 and CDR2: WSHSY, SAAADI. V lost 3 bases, J lost 3 bases, and 23 bases lay in between. Written as DNA, the CDR3 is TGCGCCAGCAGTGATGGGTTTATTGGGGCCCGGGGTCACTATGGCTACACCTTC. Translating it yields CASSDGFIGARGHYGYTF.

The gene calls are TRBV27 and TRBJ2-7, with 9 positions matching TRBD1. Germline V gives CDR1 MNHEY, CDR2 SMNVEV (reference sequence). CDR3 size: 14 residues. J gave up 3 bases and V 8 bases, and 8 bases lay outside the gene matches. CDR3 in DNA: TGTGCCAGCTCCCGGGACAGGGTTGACTACGAGCAGTACTTC. This codes for CASSRDRVDYEQYF.

The chain uses TRBV28 and TRBJ2-5, with 7 bases identical to TRBD1. Germline loops: CDR1 MDHEN, CDR2 SYDVKM. V trimming: 6 bases; J trimming: 7 bases; junction bases outside the gene matches: 14. This CDR3 spans 15 amino acids. This CDR3 is CASRPRGTAWGTQYF. For the CDR3, the DNA is TGTGCCAGCAGGCCCAGAGGGACAGCGTGGGGGACCCAGTACTTC.

Remarks on this clonotype: A much larger clonotype is one base distant, so this may be a read error. The V gene is TRBV6-2 or TRBV6-3, the J gene TRBJ1-2, with D unclear. Germline V gives CDR1 MNHEY, CDR2 SVGEGT. This CDR3 comprises 14 residues. CDR3 region: CAISDLRRPYGYTF. The CDR3 DNA reads as TGTGCCATCAGTGATTTGAGACGGCCCTATGGCTACACCTTC.